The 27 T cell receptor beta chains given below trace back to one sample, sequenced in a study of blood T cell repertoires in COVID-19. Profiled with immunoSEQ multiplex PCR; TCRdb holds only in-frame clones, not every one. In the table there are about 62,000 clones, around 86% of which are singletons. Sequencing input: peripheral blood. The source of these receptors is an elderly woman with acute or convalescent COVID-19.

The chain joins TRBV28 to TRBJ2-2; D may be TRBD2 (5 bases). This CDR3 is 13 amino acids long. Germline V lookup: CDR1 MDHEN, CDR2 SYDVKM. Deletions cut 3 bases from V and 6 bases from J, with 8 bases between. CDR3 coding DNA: TGTGCCAGCAGTTTGTCCGGGGCCGGGGAGCTGTTTTTT. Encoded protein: CASSLSGAGELFF.

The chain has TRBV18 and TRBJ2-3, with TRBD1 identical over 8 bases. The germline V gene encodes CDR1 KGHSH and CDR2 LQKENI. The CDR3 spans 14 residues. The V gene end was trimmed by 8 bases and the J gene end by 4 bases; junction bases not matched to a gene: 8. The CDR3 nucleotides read TGTGCCAGCACCGGACAGGGACTGGCAGATACGCAGTATTTT. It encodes CASTGQGLADTQYF.

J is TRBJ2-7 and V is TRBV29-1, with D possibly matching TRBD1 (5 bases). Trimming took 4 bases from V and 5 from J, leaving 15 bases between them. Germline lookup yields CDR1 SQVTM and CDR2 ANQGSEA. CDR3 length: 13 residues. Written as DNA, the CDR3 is TGCAGCGTTGGGGCAGGGTCGGGCCACGAGCAGTACTTC. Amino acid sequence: CSVGAGSGHEQYF.

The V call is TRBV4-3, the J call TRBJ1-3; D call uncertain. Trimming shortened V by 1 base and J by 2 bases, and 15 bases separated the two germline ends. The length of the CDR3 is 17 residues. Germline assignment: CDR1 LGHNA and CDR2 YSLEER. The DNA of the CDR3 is TGCGCCAGCAGCCAAGGGCCCCCCTCCGCAGCTGGAAACACCATATATTTT. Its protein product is CASSQGPPSAAGNTIYF.

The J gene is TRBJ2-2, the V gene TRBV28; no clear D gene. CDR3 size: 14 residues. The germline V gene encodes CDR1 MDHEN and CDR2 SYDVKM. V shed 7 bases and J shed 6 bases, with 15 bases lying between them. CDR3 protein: CASTLPGAPGELFF. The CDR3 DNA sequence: TGTGCCAGCACATTGCCGGGTGCCCCCGGGGAGCTGTTTTTT. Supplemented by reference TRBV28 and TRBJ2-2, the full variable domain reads DVKVTQSSRYLVKRTGEKVFLECVQDMDHENMFWYRQDPGLGLRLIYFSYDVKMKEKGDIPEGYSVSREKKERFSLILESASTNQTSMYLCASTLPGAPGELFFGEGSRLTVL.

In DNA, the CDR3 is TGCAGTGCTAGTCCAGCTCAGGGGCCTGGAAATCAGCCCCAGCATTTT. Its protein product is CSASPAQGPGNQPQHF. This chain links TRBV20-1 with TRBJ1-5, with D possibly matching TRBD1 (6 bases). The CDR3 sequence is 16 residues long. V was pared by 3 bases and J by 4 bases, with 19 bases between. CDR1 is DFQATT and CDR2 is SNEGSKA in the germline V gene (reference sequence).

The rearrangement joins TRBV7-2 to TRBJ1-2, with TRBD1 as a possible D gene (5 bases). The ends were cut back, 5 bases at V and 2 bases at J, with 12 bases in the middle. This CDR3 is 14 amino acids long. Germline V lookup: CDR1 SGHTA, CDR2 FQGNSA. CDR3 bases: TGTGCCAGCAGCGGGACTTCTAGAAACTATGGCTACACCTTC. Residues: CASSGTSRNYGYTF. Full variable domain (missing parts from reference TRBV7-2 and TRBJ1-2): GAGVSQSPSNKVTEKGKDVELRCDPISGHTALYWYRQSLGQGLEFLIYFQGNSAPDKSGLPSDRFSAERTGGSVSTLTIQRTQQEDSAVYLCASSGTSRNYGYTFGSGTRLTVV.

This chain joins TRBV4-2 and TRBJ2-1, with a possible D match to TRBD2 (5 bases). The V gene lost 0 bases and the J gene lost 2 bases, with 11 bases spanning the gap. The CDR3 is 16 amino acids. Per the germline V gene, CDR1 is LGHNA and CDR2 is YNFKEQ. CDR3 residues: CASSQEGSGPYNEQFF. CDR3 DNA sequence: TGTGCCAGCAGCCAAGAGGGGAGCGGACCCTACAATGAGCAGTTCTTC.

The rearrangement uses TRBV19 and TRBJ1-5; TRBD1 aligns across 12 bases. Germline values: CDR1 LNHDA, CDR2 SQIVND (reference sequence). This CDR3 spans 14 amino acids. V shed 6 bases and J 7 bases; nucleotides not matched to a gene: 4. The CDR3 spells CASSAGTGGQPQHF. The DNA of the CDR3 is TGTGCCAGTAGCGCCGGGACAGGGGGCCAGCCCCAGCATTTT.

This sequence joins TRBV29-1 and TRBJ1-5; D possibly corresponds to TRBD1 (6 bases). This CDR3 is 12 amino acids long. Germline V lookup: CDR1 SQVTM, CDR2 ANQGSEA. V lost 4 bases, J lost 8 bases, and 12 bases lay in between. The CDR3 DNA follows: TGCAGCGTTGTGGTTGGGGGCGAGCCCCAGCATTTT. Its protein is CSVVVGGEPQHF.

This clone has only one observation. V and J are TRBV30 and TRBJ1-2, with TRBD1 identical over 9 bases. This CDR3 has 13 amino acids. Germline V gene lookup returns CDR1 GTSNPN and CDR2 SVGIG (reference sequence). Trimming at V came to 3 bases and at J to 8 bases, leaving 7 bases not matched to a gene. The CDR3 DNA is TGTGCCTGGAGGGTCCGGGACAGGGACGGCTACACCTTC. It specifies CAWRVRDRDGYTF.

The CDR3 bases are TGTGCCAGCAGCCAGGCCAGGTTCTCTGGAAACACCATATATTTT. It is translated as CASSQARFSGNTIYF. The chain couples TRBV3-1 (or the pseudogene TRBV3-2) to TRBJ1-3; D unresolved. CDR3 length: 15 amino acids. CDR1 and CDR2 from the germline V gene are LGHDT and YNNKEL (reference sequence). V shed 3 bases and J shed 0 bases, with 9 bases lying between them.

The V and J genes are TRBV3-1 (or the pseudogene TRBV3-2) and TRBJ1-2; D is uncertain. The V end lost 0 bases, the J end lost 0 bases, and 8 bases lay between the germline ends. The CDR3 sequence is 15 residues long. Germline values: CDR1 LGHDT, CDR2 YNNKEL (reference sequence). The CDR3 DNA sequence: TGTGCCAGCAGCCAAGATCCGGAGACTAACTATGGCTACACCTTC. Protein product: CASSQDPETNYGYTF.

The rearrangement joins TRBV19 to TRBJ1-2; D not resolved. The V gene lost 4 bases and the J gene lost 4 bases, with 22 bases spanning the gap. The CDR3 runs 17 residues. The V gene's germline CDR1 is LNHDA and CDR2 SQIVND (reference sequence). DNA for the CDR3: TGTGCCAGTAGTAACCCTAGAATCGAGGGCAAGGTCTATGGCTACACCTTC. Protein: CASSNPRIEGKVYGYTF.

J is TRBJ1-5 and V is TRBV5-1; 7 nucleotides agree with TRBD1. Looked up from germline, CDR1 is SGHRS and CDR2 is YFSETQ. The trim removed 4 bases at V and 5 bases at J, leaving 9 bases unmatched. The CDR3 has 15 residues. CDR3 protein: CASSKGGQTHQPQHF. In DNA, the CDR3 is TGCGCCAGCAGCAAGGGGGGACAGACACATCAGCCCCAGCATTTT. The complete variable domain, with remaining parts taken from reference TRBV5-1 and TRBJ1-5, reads KAGVTQTPRYLIKTRGQQVTLSCSPISGHRSVSWYQQTPGQGLQFLFEYFSETQRNKGNFPGRFSGRQFSNSRSEMNVSTLELGDSALYLCASSKGGQTHQPQHFGDGTRLSIL.

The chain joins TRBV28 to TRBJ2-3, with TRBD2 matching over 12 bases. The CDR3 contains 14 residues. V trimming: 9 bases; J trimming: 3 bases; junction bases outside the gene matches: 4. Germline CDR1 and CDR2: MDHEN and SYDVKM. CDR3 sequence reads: CASQLAGGTDTQYF. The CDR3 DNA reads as TGTGCCAGTCAACTAGCGGGAGGAACAGATACGCAGTATTTT.

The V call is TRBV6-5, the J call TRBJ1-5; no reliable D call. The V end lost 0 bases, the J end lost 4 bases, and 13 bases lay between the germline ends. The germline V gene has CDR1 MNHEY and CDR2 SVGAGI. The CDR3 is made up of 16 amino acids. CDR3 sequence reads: CASSYSFPVTNQPQHF. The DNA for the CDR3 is TGTGCCAGCAGTTACTCGTTTCCGGTTACTAATCAGCCCCAGCATTTT.

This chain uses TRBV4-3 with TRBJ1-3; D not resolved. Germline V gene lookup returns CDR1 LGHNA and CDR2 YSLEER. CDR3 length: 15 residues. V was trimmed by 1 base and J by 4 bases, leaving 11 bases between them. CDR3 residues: CASSQGNTAGNTIYF. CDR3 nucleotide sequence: TGCGCCAGCAGCCAAGGAAACACAGCCGGAAACACCATATATTTT.

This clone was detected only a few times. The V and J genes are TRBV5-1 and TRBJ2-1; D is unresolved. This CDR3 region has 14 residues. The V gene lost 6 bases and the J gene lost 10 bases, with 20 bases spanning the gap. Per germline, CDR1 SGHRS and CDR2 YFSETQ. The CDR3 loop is CASIPTPPSREQFF. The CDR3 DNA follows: TGCGCCAGCATCCCAACGCCCCCCTCTAGAGAGCAGTTCTTC.

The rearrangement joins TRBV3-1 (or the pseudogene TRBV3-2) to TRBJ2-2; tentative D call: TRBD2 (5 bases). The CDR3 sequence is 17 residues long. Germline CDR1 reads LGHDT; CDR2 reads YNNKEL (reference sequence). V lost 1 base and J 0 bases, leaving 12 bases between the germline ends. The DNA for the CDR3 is TGTGCCAGCAGCCAAGCAGTGGGGAGTGCGAACACCGGGGAGCTGTTTTTT. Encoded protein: CASSQAVGSANTGELFF.

For the CDR3, the DNA is TGTGCCAGCAACAAAGGACTAGTCATCGGGGAGCTGTTTTTT. It is translated as CASNKGLVIGELFF. The J gene is TRBJ2-2, the V gene TRBV6-6, with 7 bases matching TRBD2. The V gene's germline CDR1 is MNHNY and CDR2 SVGAGI (reference sequence). The length of the CDR3 is 14 residues. Unmatched junction bases numbered 9, after V lost 7 bases and J lost 7 bases.

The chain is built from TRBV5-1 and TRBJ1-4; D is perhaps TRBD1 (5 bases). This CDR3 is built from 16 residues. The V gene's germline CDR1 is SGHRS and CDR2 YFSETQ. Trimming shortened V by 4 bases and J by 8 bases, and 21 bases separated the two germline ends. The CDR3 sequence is CASSRLGPGEVEKLFF. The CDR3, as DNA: TGCGCCAGCAGCCGACTGGGACCCGGGGAGGTCGAAAAACTGTTTTTT. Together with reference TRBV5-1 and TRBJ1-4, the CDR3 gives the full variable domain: KAGVTQTPRYLIKTRGQQVTLSCSPISGHRSVSWYQQTPGQGLQFLFEYFSETQRNKGNFPGRFSGRQFSNSRSEMNVSTLELGDSALYLCASSRLGPGEVEKLFFGSGTQLSVL.

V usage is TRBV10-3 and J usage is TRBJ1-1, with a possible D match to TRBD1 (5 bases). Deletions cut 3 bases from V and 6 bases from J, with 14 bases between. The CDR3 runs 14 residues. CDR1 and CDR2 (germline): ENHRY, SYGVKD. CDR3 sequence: CAISETAGRSEAFF. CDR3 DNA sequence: TGTGCCATCAGTGAAACCGCAGGGCGCTCTGAAGCTTTCTTT.

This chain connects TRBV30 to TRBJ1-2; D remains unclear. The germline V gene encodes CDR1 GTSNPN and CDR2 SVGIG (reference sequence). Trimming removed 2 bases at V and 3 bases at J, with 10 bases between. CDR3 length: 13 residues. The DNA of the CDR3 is TGTGCCTGGAGTCCTCAGGTTGACTATGGCTACACCTTC. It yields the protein CAWSPQVDYGYTF.

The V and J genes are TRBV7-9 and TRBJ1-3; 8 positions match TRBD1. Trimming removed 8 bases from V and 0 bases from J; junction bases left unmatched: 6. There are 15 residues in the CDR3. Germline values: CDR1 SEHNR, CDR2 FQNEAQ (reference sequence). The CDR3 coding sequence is TGTGCCAGCCGCCGGGACAGGACCTCTGGAAACACCATATATTTT. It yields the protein CASRRDRTSGNTIYF.

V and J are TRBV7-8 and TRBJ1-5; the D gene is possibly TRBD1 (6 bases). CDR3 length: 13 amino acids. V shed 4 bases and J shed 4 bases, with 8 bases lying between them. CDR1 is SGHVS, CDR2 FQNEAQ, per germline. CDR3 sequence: CASSSQGNQPQHF. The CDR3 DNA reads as TGTGCCAGCAGCTCGCAGGGGAATCAGCCCCAGCATTTT.

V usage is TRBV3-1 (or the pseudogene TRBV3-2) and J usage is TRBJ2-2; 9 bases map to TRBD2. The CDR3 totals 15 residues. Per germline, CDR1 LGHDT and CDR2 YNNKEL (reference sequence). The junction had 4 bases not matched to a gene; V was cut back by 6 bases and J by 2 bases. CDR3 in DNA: TGTGCCAGCAGACAGACTAGCGGAAACACCGGGGAGCTGTTTTTT. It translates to CASRQTSGNTGELFF.